These 27 T cell receptor beta chains originate from one sample sequenced in a study of blood T cell repertoires in COVID-19. Repertoires were generated with immunoSEQ multiplex PCR, while TCRdb's copy carries only in-frame clones and drops some. The sample records around 310,000 clones, roughly 86% being singletons. The sequencing input was PBMCs or T cells enriched from blood (not recorded which). The receptors were sampled from a woman in her 30s who had recovered from COVID-19.

This clone showed up just once. The V and J genes are TRBV14 and TRBJ2-1, with D perhaps matching TRBD1 (5 bases). From germline, CDR1 is SGHDN and CDR2 FVKESK. This CDR3 has 13 residues. Trimming took off 4 bases at V and 5 bases at J, with 9 bases between the two ends. The CDR3 spells CASSPHRNNEQFF. In DNA form, the CDR3 reads TGTGCCAGCAGCCCTCACAGGAACAATGAGCAGTTCTTC.

This clone was picked up one time. The chain is built from TRBV18 and TRBJ1-2; 7 bases are a match to TRBD1. CDR1 and CDR2 from the germline V gene are KGHSH and LQKENI. Unmatched junction bases numbered 10, after V lost 8 bases and J lost 4 bases. The CDR3 has 14 amino acids. This chain's CDR3 is CASPLDRVGYGYTF. The CDR3 DNA reads as TGTGCCAGCCCCTTAGACAGGGTCGGCTATGGCTACACCTTC.

V is TRBV5-1 and J is TRBJ2-1; 7 nucleotides agree with TRBD2. Germline V gives CDR1 SGHRS, CDR2 YFSETQ. V trimming: 3 bases; J trimming: 0 bases; junction bases outside the gene matches: 6. The CDR3 sequence is 16 residues long. The CDR3 coding sequence is TGCGCCAGCAGCTCGAGCGGGGAGAGCTCCTACAATGAGCAGTTCTTC. This codes for CASSSSGESSYNEQFF.

The gene calls are TRBV28 and TRBJ2-5; D is unresolved. Germline V gene sequence: CDR1 MDHEN, CDR2 SYDVKM. V dropped 3 bases and J dropped 0 bases, with 11 bases sitting between them. The CDR3 loop spans 15 amino acids. DNA of the CDR3: TGTGCCAGCAGTTTGGCAGGCCTATACCAAGAGACCCAGTACTTC. This codes for CASSLAGLYQETQYF.

CDR3 protein: CASSFQGSAEAFF. The CDR3 bases are TGCGCCAGCAGCTTTCAGGGGAGCGCTGAAGCTTTCTTT. The chain uses TRBV5-1 and TRBJ1-1; the D gene is possibly TRBD1 (6 bases). In germline, CDR1 is SGHRS, CDR2 YFSETQ. CDR3 length: 13 residues. Deletions cut 2 bases from V and 6 bases from J, with 11 bases between.

The chain couples TRBV6-4 to TRBJ1-5, with D hard to call. V was clipped by 3 bases and J by 6 bases, with 12 bases between them. CDR1 and CDR2 from the germline V gene are MRHNA and SNTAGT. The CDR3 loop spans 14 amino acids. CDR3 sequence (DNA): TGTGCCAGCAGTGAGAAGGGAGGGAGTCAGCCCCAGCATTTT. This encodes CASSEKGGSQPQHF.

The chain is built from TRBV7-9 and TRBJ2-1, with 8 bases aligning to TRBD2. The J segment lost 5 bases and the V segment lost 1 base, leaving 4 bases of the junction unmatched. The CDR3 length is 15 residues. Germline V gene lookup returns CDR1 SEHNR and CDR2 FQNEAQ (reference sequence). CDR3 sequence (DNA): TGTGCCAGCAGCTTAGAACTAGCGGCCAACAATGAGCAGTTCTTC. Translating it yields CASSLELAANNEQFF.

The gene calls are TRBV5-1 and TRBJ2-2, with D maybe TRBD1 (5 bases). The CDR3 runs to 16 residues. CDR1 and CDR2 from the germline V gene are SGHRS and YFSETQ. Trimming removed 0 bases from V and 1 base from J, with 10 bases in between. The CDR3 sequence is CASSLAKDKNTGELFF. DNA for the CDR3: TGCGCCAGCAGCTTGGCCAAGGACAAGAACACCGGGGAGCTGTTTTTT.

The chain uses TRBV3-1 (or the pseudogene TRBV3-2) and TRBJ2-1, with 13 bases fitting TRBD2. J lost 8 bases, V lost 0 bases, and 4 bases had no gene match. The length of the CDR3 is 16 residues. Germline CDR1 reads LGHDT; CDR2 reads YNNKEL (reference sequence). Here the CDR3 DNA reads TGTGCCAGCAGCCAAGAAACTAGCGGGGGGGGCGATGAGCAGTTCTTC. Its translation is CASSQETSGGGDEQFF.

The genes are TRBV7-3 and TRBJ2-1; TRBD1 agrees at 10 bases. V shed 5 bases and J 7 bases; nucleotides not matched to a gene: 8. The CDR3 covers 15 residues. The germline gives CDR1 SGHTA, CDR2 FQGTGA. This CDR3 is CASSASGQGSNEQFF. In nucleotides, the CDR3 is TGTGCCAGCAGCGCATCGGGACAGGGGTCAAATGAGCAGTTCTTC. The whole variable domain, remainder taken from reference TRBV7-3 and TRBJ2-1, is GAGVSQTPSNKVTEKGKYVELRCDPISGHTALYWYRQSLGQGPEFLIYFQGTGAADDSGLPNDRFFAVRPEGSVSTLKIQRTERGDSAVYLCASSASGQGSNEQFFGPGTRLTVL.

The chain recombines TRBV6-6 with TRBJ1-2; D remains ambiguous. Trimming took off 7 bases at V and 3 bases at J, with 18 bases between the two ends. The CDR3 consists of 15 residues. CDR1 is MNHNY and CDR2 is SVGAGI in the germline V gene (reference sequence). Here the CDR3 reads CASKASILGDYGYTF. The CDR3 DNA sequence: TGTGCCAGCAAAGCAAGTATACTCGGGGACTATGGCTACACCTTC.

J is TRBJ1-2 and V is TRBV11-2, with a tentative D call TRBD1 (5 bases). Germline V gives CDR1 SGHAT, CDR2 FQNNGV. Trimming took 6 bases from V and 5 from J, leaving 16 bases between them. This CDR3 is 14 amino acids long. The CDR3 protein is CASSYGTVDYGYTF. The CDR3 DNA follows: TGTGCCAGCAGTTACGGGACTGTCGATTATGGCTACACCTTC.

The chain recombines TRBV6-1 with TRBJ2-1, with 7 nucleotides matching TRBD1. V gave up 2 bases and J gave up 7 bases; unmatched junction bases: 17. Germline assignment: CDR1 MNHNS and CDR2 SASEGT. The CDR3 has 18 residues. The CDR3 loop reads CASSERDSHLLSPNEQFF. The DNA for the CDR3 is TGTGCCAGCAGTGAAAGGGACAGCCACCTTCTCAGTCCTAATGAGCAGTTCTTC.

The rearrangement links TRBV10-3 to TRBJ1-2, with D perhaps TRBD1 (6 bases). This CDR3 has 15 residues. V shed 0 bases and J shed 8 bases, with 16 bases lying between them. Per germline, CDR1 ENHRY and CDR2 SYGVKD. This CDR3 is CAISESGGADGGYTF. The CDR3 bases are TGTGCCATCAGTGAGTCAGGGGGAGCCGACGGGGGCTACACCTTC.

The gene calls are TRBV30 and TRBJ1-1; the D is unclear. Deletions cut 1 base from V and 5 bases from J, with 14 bases between. The germline V gene has CDR1 GTSNPN and CDR2 SVGIG (reference sequence). This CDR3 spans 14 amino acids. The CDR3 DNA is TGTGCCTGGAGTGGATTGTCGGGAAGAACTGAAGCTTTCTTT. Its translation is CAWSGLSGRTEAFF.

The chain combines TRBV4-1 with TRBJ1-1; no reliable D call. Germline V gives CDR1 MGHRA, CDR2 YSYEKL. The V end lost 2 bases, the J end lost 6 bases, and 13 bases lay between the germline ends. CDR3 length equals 14 residues. CDR3 sequence (DNA): TGCGCCAGCAGCCAACGCGTCTTGATCGCTGAAGCTTTCTTT. Protein product: CASSQRVLIAEAFF.

V is TRBV6-5 and J is TRBJ2-1; tentatively, D is TRBD2 (6 bases). There are 14 residues in the CDR3. Germline CDR1 MNHEY, CDR2 SVGAGI. Trimming stripped 5 bases from V and 4 bases from J, with 12 bases between. CDR3: CASSSGLGYNEQFF. CDR3 in DNA: TGTGCCAGCAGTAGCGGGTTAGGGTACAATGAGCAGTTCTTC.

The chain links TRBV27 to TRBJ2-1; 11 bases map to TRBD1. Germline loops: CDR1 MNHEY, CDR2 SMNVEV (reference sequence). The CDR3 is made up of 16 amino acids. The V gene end was trimmed by 5 bases and the J gene end by 2 bases; junction bases not matched to a gene: 5. The CDR3 protein is CASSPGTGGTYNEQFF. Here the CDR3 DNA reads TGTGCCAGCAGTCCCGGGACAGGGGGGACCTACAATGAGCAGTTCTTC.

This clone was seen only a few times. The chain recombines TRBV6-2 or TRBV6-3 with TRBJ1-3; D possibly corresponds to TRBD1 (5 bases). V dropped 2 bases and J dropped 6 bases, with 14 bases sitting between them. Germline V lookup: CDR1 MNHEY, CDR2 SVGEGT. This CDR3 has 15 amino acids. Here the CDR3 DNA reads TGTGCCAGCAGTTACGAGGAGGGGTGGGAAAACACCATATATTTT. Its translation: CASSYEEGWENTIYF.

The genes are TRBV13 and TRBJ2-1, with 9 positions matching TRBD2. CDR1 and CDR2 from the germline V gene are PRHDT and FYEKMQ (reference sequence). The CDR3 has 14 residues. Trimming removed 1 base from V and 9 bases from J; junction bases left unmatched: 4. The CDR3 nucleotides read TGTGCCAGCAGCTTAGAGCGGGGGGTCGGTGAGCAGTTCTTC. Amino acids: CASSLERGVGEQFF. The variable domain in full, completed from reference TRBV13 and TRBJ2-1, reads AAGVIQSPRHLIKEKRETATLKCYPIPRHDTVYWYQQGPGQDPQFLISFYEKMQSDKGSIPDRFSAQQFSDYHSELNMSSLELGDSALYFCASSLERGVGEQFFGPGTRLTVL.

CDR3 residues: CASSHPGTGGALPNYGYTF. The CDR3, as DNA: TGTGCCAGCAGCCACCCCGGGACAGGGGGCGCGCTTCCCAACTATGGCTACACCTTC. The chain recombines TRBV7-9 with TRBJ1-2; 12 bases line up with TRBD1. The J segment lost 2 bases and the V segment lost 5 bases, leaving 15 bases of the junction unmatched. The CDR3 consists of 19 residues. Per the germline V gene, CDR1 is SEHNR and CDR2 is FQNEAQ (reference sequence).

V usage is TRBV7-8 and J usage is TRBJ2-7; 7 bases match TRBD2. With V trimmed by 7 bases and J by 6 bases, 12 bases remained unmatched. The CDR3 spans 14 residues. The germline V gene encodes CDR1 SGHVS and CDR2 FQNEAQ. The CDR3 nucleotides are TGTGCCAGCACCCTTCGGGGGGAGCTCGGCGAGCAGTACTTC. This codes for CASTLRGELGEQYF.

The gene calls are TRBV19 and TRBJ2-1, with 8 bases identical to TRBD1. J lost 6 bases, V lost 4 bases, and 5 bases had no gene match. Germline V gene data show CDR1 as LNHDA and CDR2 as SQIVND (reference sequence). The length of the CDR3 is 14 residues. The CDR3 nucleotides read TGTGCCAGTAGTACCCAGGACAGGGTCAATGAGCAGTTCTTC. Its translation is CASSTQDRVNEQFF.

The CDR3 region is CASSPWGVSGNTIYF. CDR3 nucleotides: TGTGCCAGCAGTCCTTGGGGGGTCTCTGGAAACACCATATATTTT. V usage is TRBV28 and J usage is TRBJ1-3, with D possibly TRBD1 on 5 matching bases. Germline lookup yields CDR1 MDHEN and CDR2 SYDVKM. CDR3 length: 15 residues. Trimming shortened V by 5 bases and J by 0 bases, and 11 bases separated the two germline ends. Drawing the rest from reference TRBV28 and TRBJ1-3, the complete variable domain is DVKVTQSSRYLVKRTGEKVFLECVQDMDHENMFWYRQDPGLGLRLIYFSYDVKMKEKGDIPEGYSVSREKKERFSLILESASTNQTSMYLCASSPWGVSGNTIYFGEGSWLTVV.

The genes are TRBV9 and TRBJ2-1; 9 bases fit TRBD2. Trimming took 2 bases from V and 5 from J; bases not matched to a gene: 5. The CDR3 is made up of 15 amino acids. Germline-derived CDR1 and CDR2 are SGDLS and YYNGEE. CDR3 DNA: TGTGCCAGCAGCGTGACTAGCGGCCCGAACAATGAGCAGTTCTTC. Encoded protein: CASSVTSGPNNEQFF.

The chain recombines TRBV7-2 with TRBJ2-1, with 8 bases identical to TRBD2. The CDR3 runs to 16 residues. The germline CDR1 and CDR2 sequences are SGHTA and FQGNSA. After removal of 6 bases from V and 3 bases from J, the junction contained 10 bases not matched to a gene. CDR3 nucleotide sequence: TGTGCCAGCAGAAAAGGATCGGGGGGGAACTACAATGAGCAGTTCTTC. It is translated as CASRKGSGGNYNEQFF.

V gene TRBV27 combines with J gene TRBJ1-2; TRBD1 matches 7 bases. The germline V gene encodes CDR1 MNHEY and CDR2 SMNVEV (reference sequence). J was trimmed by 6 bases and V by 3 bases; bases with no gene match: 7. The CDR3 is 14 amino acids. CDR3 coding DNA: TGTGCCAGCAGTTTCCAGGCAGGGGGGAATGGCTACACCTTC. Translated: CASSFQAGGNGYTF.